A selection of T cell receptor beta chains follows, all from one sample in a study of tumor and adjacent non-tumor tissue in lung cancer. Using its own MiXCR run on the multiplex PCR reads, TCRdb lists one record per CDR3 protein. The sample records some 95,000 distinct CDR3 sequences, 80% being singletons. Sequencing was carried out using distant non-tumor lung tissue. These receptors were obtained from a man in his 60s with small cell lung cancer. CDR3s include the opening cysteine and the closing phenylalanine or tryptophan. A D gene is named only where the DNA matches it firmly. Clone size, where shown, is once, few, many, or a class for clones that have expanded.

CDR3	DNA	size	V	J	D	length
CARSRGRTSGNSYEQYF	TGTGCCAGGAGCCGAGGAAGGACTAGCGGGAACTCCTACGAGCAGTACTTC	.	TRBV4-2	TRBJ2-7	TRBD2	17
CASSWSGSPGLIGANVLTF	TGTGCCAGCAGTTGGTCCGGGAGTCCGGGTCTGATAGGGGCCAACGTCCTGACTTTC	many	TRBV12-3/TRBV12-4	TRBJ2-6	.	19
CSVAGGLAGGSSYNDQFF	TGCAGTGTTGCTGGGGGGCTAGCGGGAGGGAGCTCCTACAATGATCAGTTCTTC	.	TRBV29-1	TRBJ2-1	TRBD2	18
CASSQEASLALLNQPQHF	TGCGCCAGCAGCCAAGAAGCCTCCCTGGCCCTTCTCAATCAGCCCCAACATTTT	.	TRBV4-1	TRBJ1-5	.	18
CACSVAGGDIEQFF	TGTGCCTGCAGCGTAGCGGGAGGAGACATTGAGCAGTTCTTC	.	TRBV9	TRBJ2-1	TRBD2	14
CASSATPRWVPSTSIGEQFF	TGTGCCAGCAGCGCCACTCCCCGTTGGGTCCCATCCACAAGTATTGGTGAGCAGTTCTTC	medium-sized	TRBV11-1	TRBJ2-1	.	20
CSVRDASAHEQYF	TGCAGTGTTAGAGATGCCAGTGCCCACGAGCAGTACTTC	.	TRBV20-1	TRBJ2-7	.	13
CACSLGVAGGYYFNEQFF	TGTGCCTGCAGCTTAGGTGTAGCGGGAGGCTACTACTTCAATGAGCAGTTCTTC	.	TRBV11-2	TRBJ2-1	TRBD2	18
CASIFSGTRNDQFF	TGTGCAAGCATCTTTAGCGGGACTAGGAATGACCAGTTCTTC	.	TRBV6-1	TRBJ2-1	TRBD2	14
CASSLTLQGNVQFF	TGTGCCAGCAGCCTTACTCTACAGGGGAATGTGCAGTTCTTC	.	TRBV12-3/TRBV12-4	TRBJ2-1	TRBD1	14
CASGCGTDTQYF	TGTGCCAGCGGATGTGGGACAGATACGCAATATTTT	.	TRBV12-3/TRBV12-4	TRBJ2-3	TRBD1	12
CATSLGGITDTQYF	TGTGCCACCAGTCTAGGGGGAATCACAGATACGCAGTATTTT	once	TRBV24-1	TRBJ2-3	.	14
CASCLLGDRGQESQYF	TGCGCCAGCTGCCTCCTGGGGGATAGGGGGCAAGAGTCCCAGTACTTC	once	TRBV4-1	TRBJ2-5	TRBD1	16
CASSLKAASSYNAQFF	TGTGCCAGCAGTTTGAAAGCGGCCAGCTCCTACAATGCCCAGTTCTTC	.	TRBV12-3/TRBV12-4	TRBJ2-1	.	16